This T cell receptor (beta chain) was recovered during a study of CD8 T cell repertoires and HIV-1 epitope variants. Study-wide background: T cells were stimulated with Twenty-five Gag and Nef peptides separately. Autologous T cell-negative cells served as antigen-presenting cells in equal numbers.

Trimming took 0 bases from V and 1 from J, leaving 8 bases between them. The CDR3 runs to 14 residues. Per the germline V gene, CDR1 is SGHDT and CDR2 is YYEEEE. Assay used: immunoSEQ multiplex PCR; TCRdb lists only in-frame clones, some missing. In the table there are over 5,000 clones, approximately 66% of which are singletons. With respect to this clone: The antigen is unknown.

Material: cultured CD8+ T cells derived from PBMCs. The chain employs TRBV5-6 and TRBJ2-7; D perhaps matches TRBD1 (5 bases). The receptor's source is a male donor with HIV. DNA of the CDR3: TGTGCCAGCAGCTTGGGGGCAGGGTCCTACGAGCAGTACTTC. This encodes CASSLGAGSYEQYF.